This T cell receptor beta chain comes out of a study of T cell changes during pregnancy in multiple sclerosis. The germline V gene encodes CDR1 MDHEN and CDR2 SYDVKM. V lost 6 bases and J lost 0; bases outside the gene matches: 16. The CDR3 is 20 amino acids. Clones were sequenced by immunoSEQ multiplex PCR, and TCRdb holds only the in-frame ones, with some missing. This sample has about 44,000 clones, with 95% to 97% found just once. The chain couples TRBV28 to TRBJ2-6; the match to TRBD1 covers 8 bases. The sequence derives from a female donor with multiple sclerosis, enrolled in a pregnancy study. Material: peripheral blood, obtained in the second trimester of pregnancy. The CDR3 bases are TGTGCCAGCAGCCGCCGATTAGGGACAGGCTTAACCTCTGGGGCCAACGTCCTGACTTTC. Its protein product is CASSRRLGTGLTSGANVLTF.